This T cell receptor beta chain came from a study of post-analysis software for immune sequencing data. The study's findings and limits: Higher frequency in patients than in controls was seen for 5 or 6 TRBV segments, with TRBV5-6, TRBV5-1 and TRBV20-1 among them.

In germline, CDR1 is SNHLY, CDR2 FYNNEI. CDR3 length: 13 amino acids. V shed 11 bases and J shed 2 bases, with 16 bases lying between them. Each TCR beta cDNA library carried unique molecular identifiers. MiXCR, applied by TCRdb to the PCR reads, yields one record per CDR3 protein. Altogether around 400,000 distinct CDR3 sequences are present, less than 40% being singletons, with the ten largest covering around an eighth. About this clonotype itself: Its antigen is unidentified.

This rearrangement joins TRBV2 to TRBJ2-7, with D possibly called TRBD1 or TRBD2 (5 bases each). The TCR was taken from a girl between 10 and 17 years old with multiple sclerosis. The sequencing input was blood. CDR3 sequence reads: CAGHRDAPYEQYF. CDR3 DNA: TGTGCCGGACACCGGGACGCCCCCTACGAGCAGTACTTC.